The source of this T cell receptor (beta chain) is a study of response to subunit inactivated influenza vaccine. This clonotype turned up a few times. Its antigen is not identified. An end of the junction differs from the germline gene, which may be a read error. The CDR3 has 11 amino acids. Germline V gives CDR1 MGHDK, CDR2 SYGVNS. Notes on the study in general: It was the authors' suggestion that each seasonal influenza vaccination recruits few new T cells.

Each CDR3 protein is one row after TCRdb ran MiXCR on the RT-PCR reads. The table lists over 800,000 distinct CDR3 sequences, 21% of them singletons, with roughly 10% in the top ten. The sequence was obtained from a man over 45 who received an inactivated influenza vaccine. This specimen was PBMCs from blood, taken roughly 5 days after vaccination. The V gene is TRBV25-1, the J gene TRBJ2-4; maybe TRBD2 (5 bases). CDR3 bases: TGTGCCAGCGGAGGCGCCGGGTCCGAGGACTTC. It yields the protein CASGGAGSEDF.